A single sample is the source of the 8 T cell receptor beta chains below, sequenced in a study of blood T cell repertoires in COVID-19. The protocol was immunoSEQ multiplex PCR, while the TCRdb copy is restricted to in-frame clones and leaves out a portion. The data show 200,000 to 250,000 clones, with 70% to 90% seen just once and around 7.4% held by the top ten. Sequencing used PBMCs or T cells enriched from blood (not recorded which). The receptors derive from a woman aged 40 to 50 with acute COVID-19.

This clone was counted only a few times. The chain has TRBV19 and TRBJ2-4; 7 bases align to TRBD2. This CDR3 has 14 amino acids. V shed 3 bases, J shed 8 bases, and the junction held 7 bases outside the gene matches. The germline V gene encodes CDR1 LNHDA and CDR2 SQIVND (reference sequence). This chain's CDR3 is CASSILHRGDIQYF. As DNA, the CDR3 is TGTGCCAGTAGTATTCTCCACCGGGGGGACATTCAGTACTTC.

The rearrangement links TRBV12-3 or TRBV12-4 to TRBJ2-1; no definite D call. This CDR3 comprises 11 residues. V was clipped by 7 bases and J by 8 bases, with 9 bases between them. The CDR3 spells CASTPLDEQFF. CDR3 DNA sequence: TGTGCCAGCACTCCGCTAGATGAGCAGTTCTTC.

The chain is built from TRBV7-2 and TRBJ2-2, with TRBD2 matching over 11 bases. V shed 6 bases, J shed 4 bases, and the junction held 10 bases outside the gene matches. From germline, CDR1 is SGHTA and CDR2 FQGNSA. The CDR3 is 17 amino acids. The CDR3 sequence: CASRGGLAGSFTGELFF. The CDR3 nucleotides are TGTGCCAGCAGAGGTGGACTAGCGGGCTCCTTCACCGGGGAGCTGTTTTTT.

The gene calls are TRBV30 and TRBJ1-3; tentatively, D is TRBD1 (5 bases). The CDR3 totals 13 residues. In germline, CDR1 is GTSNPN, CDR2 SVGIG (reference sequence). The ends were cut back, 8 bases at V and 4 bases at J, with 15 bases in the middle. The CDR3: CANRGTPGNTIYF. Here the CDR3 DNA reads TGTGCCAACCGCGGGACGCCAGGAAACACCATATATTTT.

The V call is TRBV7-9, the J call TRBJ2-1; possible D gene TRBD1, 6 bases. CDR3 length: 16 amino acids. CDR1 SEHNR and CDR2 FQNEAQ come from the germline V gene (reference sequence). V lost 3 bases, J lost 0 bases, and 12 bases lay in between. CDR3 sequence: CASSLWTAASYNEQFF. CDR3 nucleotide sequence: TGTGCCAGCAGCTTGTGGACAGCTGCCTCCTACAATGAGCAGTTCTTC.

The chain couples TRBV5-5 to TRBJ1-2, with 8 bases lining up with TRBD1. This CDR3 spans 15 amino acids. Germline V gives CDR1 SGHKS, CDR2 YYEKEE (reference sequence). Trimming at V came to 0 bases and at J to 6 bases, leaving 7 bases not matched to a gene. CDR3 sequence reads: CASSLAVDREDGYTF. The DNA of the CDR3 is TGTGCCAGCAGCTTGGCCGTGGACAGGGAGGATGGCTACACCTTC.

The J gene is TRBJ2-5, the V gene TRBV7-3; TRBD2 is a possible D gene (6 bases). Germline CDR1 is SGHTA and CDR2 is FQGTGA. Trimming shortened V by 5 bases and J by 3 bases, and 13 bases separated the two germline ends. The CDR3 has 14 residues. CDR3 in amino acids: CASSPGGLEETQYF. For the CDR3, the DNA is TGTGCCAGCAGCCCCGGAGGGCTGGAAGAGACCCAGTACTTC.

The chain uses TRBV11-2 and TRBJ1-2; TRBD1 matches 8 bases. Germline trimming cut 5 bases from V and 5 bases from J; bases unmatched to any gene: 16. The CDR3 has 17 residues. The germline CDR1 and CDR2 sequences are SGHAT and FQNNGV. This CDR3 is CASSQIASGQAQYGYTF. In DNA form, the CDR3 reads TGTGCCAGCAGCCAAATAGCGTCGGGACAGGCGCAATATGGCTACACCTTC.